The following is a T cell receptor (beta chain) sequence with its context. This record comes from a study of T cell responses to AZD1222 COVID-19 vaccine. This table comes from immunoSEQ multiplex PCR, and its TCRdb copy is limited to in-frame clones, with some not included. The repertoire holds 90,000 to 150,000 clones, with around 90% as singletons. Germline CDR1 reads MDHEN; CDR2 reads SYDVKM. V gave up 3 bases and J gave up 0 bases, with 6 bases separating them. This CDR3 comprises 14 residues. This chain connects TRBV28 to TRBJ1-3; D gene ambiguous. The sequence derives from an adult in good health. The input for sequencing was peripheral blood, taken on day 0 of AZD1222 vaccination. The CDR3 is CASSFINSGNTIYF. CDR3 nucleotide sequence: TGTGCCAGCAGTTTCATCAACTCTGGAAACACCATATATTTT.